The 13 T cell receptor beta chains in this list originate from one sample, sequenced in a study of T cell repertoires in cytomegalovirus infection. A single record per CDR3 protein comes from TCRdb applying MiXCR to the reads. In the table there are roughly 230,000 distinct CDR3 sequences, roughly 6.5% of which are singletons. Sequencing was carried out using PBMCs. These TCRs come from a human donor in good health (CMV status not recorded). Some clones in this sample may be carry-over from other donors' samples.

At least ten counts were recorded for this clonotype. The J gene is TRBJ2-1, the V gene TRBV19; D is uncertain. The length of the CDR3 is 13 residues. Deletions cut 5 bases from V and 5 bases from J, with 10 bases between. Germline V gives CDR1 LNHDA, CDR2 SQIVND (reference sequence). CDR3 region: CASSLYIDNEQFF. CDR3 DNA: TGTGCCAGTAGTCTCTACATAGACAATGAGCAGTTCTTC.

This clonotype was picked up many times. The chain has TRBV14 and TRBJ1-1; D not certain. This CDR3 is built from 14 residues. Per the germline V gene, CDR1 is SGHDN and CDR2 is FVKESK. V was pared by 4 bases and J by 6 bases, with 15 bases between. The CDR3 DNA reads TGTGCCAGCAGCCCGCTGGGAGGAGCGCCTGAAGCTTTCTTT. This translates into CASSPLGGAPEAFF.

Many counts were recorded for this clonotype. The chain carries TRBV7-2 and TRBJ2-1; D remains ambiguous. This CDR3 spans 12 amino acids. V lost 6 bases to trimming and J lost 7 bases, with 10 bases between them. Germline V gives CDR1 SGHTA, CDR2 FQGNSA. CDR3 residues: CASRRSLNEQFF. The CDR3 region has the DNA TGTGCCAGCAGGCGTTCCTTGAATGAGCAGTTCTTC.

This clonotype has a handful of counts. The chain carries TRBV6-5 and TRBJ1-1, with D possibly matching TRBD1 (5 bases). Germline V lookup: CDR1 MNHEY, CDR2 SVGAGI. V lost 3 bases to trimming and J lost 2 bases, with 13 bases between them. The CDR3 sequence is 15 residues long. CDR3 loop: CASSYSDSGNTEAFF. CDR3 DNA sequence: TGTGCCAGCAGTTATAGCGACAGCGGTAACACTGAAGCTTTCTTT.

For this clonotype: One base away lies a much larger clone, so this may be a sequencing read error. The V and J genes are TRBV5-6 and TRBJ1-2; possible D gene TRBD1, 6 bases. The CDR3 extends over 13 amino acids. The V gene lost 4 bases and the J gene lost 1 base, with 8 bases spanning the gap. CDR1 SGHDT and CDR2 YYEEEE come from the germline V gene. DNA for the CDR3: TGTGCCAGCAGCCGACAGGATAACTATGGCTACACCTTC. Its translation: CASSRQDNYGYTF.

This chain connects TRBV18 to TRBJ2-7; D ambiguous. V was cut by 5 bases and J by 2 bases, with 7 bases left in between. There are 12 residues in the CDR3. Germline V lookup: CDR1 KGHSH, CDR2 LQKENI. CDR3 coding DNA: TGTGCCAGCTCAACCTCGACCTACGAGCAGTACTTC. Protein sequence: CASSTSTYEQYF. Drawing the rest from reference TRBV18 and TRBJ2-7, the complete variable domain is NAGVMQNPRHLVRRRGQEARLRCSPMKGHSHVYWYRQLPEEGLKFMVYLQKENIIDESGMPKERFSAEFPKEGPSILRIQQVVRGDSAAYFCASSTSTYEQYFGPGTRLTVT.

This sequence joins TRBV20-1 and TRBJ2-7; unclear D gene. The CDR3 is made up of 12 amino acids. Germline CDR1 reads DFQATT; CDR2 reads SNEGSKA (reference sequence). The germline V and J ends were trimmed by 0 bases and 2 bases, with 5 bases remaining between them. CDR3: CSARDQPYEQYF. As DNA, the CDR3 is TGCAGTGCTAGAGATCAACCCTACGAGCAGTACTTC.

In its sample, this clonotype was seen many times. This chain connects TRBV7-2 to TRBJ1-2; D call uncertain. This CDR3 has 16 residues. V lost 0 bases and J 5 bases, leaving 16 bases between the germline ends. Germline CDR1 SGHTA, CDR2 FQGNSA. CDR3 sequence (DNA): TGTGCCAGCAGCTTAGCCCTTTCCCGGGTCGGGTATGGCTACACCTTC. It encodes CASSLALSRVGYGYTF.

This clonotype occurred many times. This rearrangement joins TRBV9 to TRBJ1-5, with 7 bases that match TRBD1. Trimming removed 3 bases from V and 5 bases from J; junction bases left unmatched: 8. The CDR3 has 15 amino acids. Germline-derived CDR1 and CDR2 are SGDLS and YYNGEE. The CDR3 region is CASSASGQVDQPQHF. The CDR3 DNA reads TGTGCCAGCAGCGCCTCAGGACAGGTCGATCAGCCCCAGCATTTT.

This chain uses TRBV7-9 with TRBJ2-7; the match to TRBD1 covers 8 bases. Germline loops: CDR1 SEHNR, CDR2 FQNEAQ (reference sequence). This CDR3 comprises 15 residues. Trimming at V came to 4 bases and at J to 6 bases, leaving 11 bases not matched to a gene. CDR3: CASSSWTGWGSEQYF. In DNA, the CDR3 is TGTGCCAGCAGCTCCTGGACAGGGTGGGGTTCCGAGCAGTACTTC.

This clonotype was counted ten times or more. This chain connects TRBV15 to TRBJ1-2, with a possible D match to TRBD1 (5 bases). Trimming took 3 bases from V and 8 from J, leaving 16 bases between them. Germline V gene data show CDR1 as LNHNV and CDR2 as YYDKDF (reference sequence). The CDR3 runs to 14 residues. CDR3 amino acids: CATSSGGFGDGYTF. In DNA, the CDR3 is TGTGCCACCAGCAGCGGGGGATTCGGGGACGGCTACACCTTC.

Ten or more counts support this clonotype. The rearrangement uses TRBV5-1 and TRBJ1-1; D unclear. V gave up 0 bases and J gave up 1 base, with 10 bases separating them. Looked up from germline, CDR1 is SGHRS and CDR2 is YFSETQ. This CDR3 has 15 amino acids. The CDR3 loop is CASSLEGPTNTEAFF. CDR3 sequence (DNA): TGCGCCAGCAGCTTGGAAGGTCCTACGAACACTGAAGCTTTCTTT.

Many counts were recorded for this clonotype. This sequence joins TRBV4-1 and TRBJ1-1, with D uncertain. Germline values: CDR1 MGHRA, CDR2 YSYEKL. The CDR3 has 14 residues. Trimming removed 1 base at V and 4 bases at J, with 10 bases between. The DNA for the CDR3 is TGCGCCAGCAGCCAAGGGCAAGGGCGCACTGAAGCTTTCTTT. Translated: CASSQGQGRTEAFF.